The 17 T cell receptor beta chains presented below share a single source sample, sequenced in a study of T cell responses to AZD1222 COVID-19 vaccine. Clones were read by immunoSEQ multiplex PCR, and TCRdb kept only the in-frame ones, dropping some. The sample yields over 85,000 clones, 88% seen once. Specimen: peripheral blood, collected 28 days after the second AZD1222 dose. The receptors derive from an adult who received the AZD1222 COVID-19 vaccine.

This clone was recorded once. V and J are TRBV5-6 and TRBJ2-1; D gene unclear. The CDR3 has 15 residues. V dropped 5 bases and J dropped 5 bases, with 17 bases sitting between them. From germline, CDR1 is SGHDT and CDR2 YYEEEE. CDR3 bases: TGTGCCAGCAGTTTAAATTCCCTAGGAAACAATGAGCAGTTCTTC. Amino acid sequence: CASSLNSLGNNEQFF.

The rearrangement uses TRBV30 and TRBJ1-5, with 11 bases identical to TRBD1. The CDR3 totals 13 residues. Trimming removed 1 base from V and 7 bases from J; junction bases left unmatched: 0. Germline V lookup: CDR1 GTSNPN, CDR2 SVGIG (reference sequence). The CDR3 DNA follows: TGTGCCTGGAGTGGGACAGGGGGCCAGCCCCAGCATTTT. Translated: CAWSGTGGQPQHF.

The V gene is TRBV29-1, the J gene TRBJ2-2; 8 nucleotides line up with TRBD1. The CDR3 covers 15 residues. Trimming at V came to 6 bases and at J to 4 bases, leaving 10 bases not matched to a gene. Germline CDR1 reads SQVTM; CDR2 reads ANQGSEA. DNA of the CDR3: TGCAGCGTCAATGCAGGGGGCCCGGTCACCGGGGAGCTGTTTTTT. Its translation is CSVNAGGPVTGELFF.

This chain joins TRBV6-4 and TRBJ2-3; 7 nucleotides align to TRBD2. Trimming at V came to 3 bases and at J to 6 bases, leaving 6 bases not matched to a gene. The CDR3 runs 14 residues. From germline, CDR1 is MRHNA and CDR2 SNTAGT. The CDR3 bases are TGTGCCAGCAGTGAACGGGGAGGGCAGGATACGCAGTATTTT. Protein product: CASSERGGQDTQYF.

The V and J genes are TRBV27 and TRBJ2-3; D gene ambiguous. Trimming cost V 6 bases and J 2 bases, with 12 bases left between them. CDR1 is MNHEY, CDR2 SMNVEV, per germline (reference sequence). This CDR3 contains 14 residues. CDR3: CASSTYGYTDTQYF. DNA for the CDR3: TGTGCCAGCAGCACGTACGGATACACAGATACGCAGTATTTT.

This chain uses TRBV7-9 with TRBJ1-2; 9 bases are shared with TRBD1. Germline V gene data show CDR1 as SEHNR and CDR2 as FQNEAQ (reference sequence). CDR3 size: 15 residues. With 1 base clipped from V and 6 bases from J, the junction kept 6 bases outside the gene matches. For the CDR3, the DNA is TGTGCCAGCAGCTTAGGGTACACAGGGGGCGATGGCTACACCTTC. Translated, it gives CASSLGYTGGDGYTF.

The chain carries TRBV5-5 and TRBJ2-5, with D perhaps matching TRBD2 (6 bases). The ends were cut back, 2 bases at V and 5 bases at J, with 22 bases in the middle. The CDR3 is 17 residues long. Germline V gene sequence: CDR1 SGHKS, CDR2 YYEKEE (reference sequence). The CDR3: CASSFAWSGGPWETQYF. Written as DNA, the CDR3 is TGTGCCAGCAGCTTCGCGTGGAGCGGAGGGCCCTGGGAGACCCAGTACTTC.

V and J are TRBV4-1 and TRBJ1-4; D perhaps matches TRBD1 (6 bases). Trimming took off 0 bases at V and 3 bases at J, with 8 bases between the two ends. The CDR3 covers 15 residues. Germline V gene lookup returns CDR1 MGHRA and CDR2 YSYEKL. CDR3: CASSQDEGANEKLFF. DNA of the CDR3: TGCGCCAGCAGCCAAGATGAGGGGGCTAATGAAAAACTGTTTTTT.

The chain employs TRBV24-1 and TRBJ1-2; D gene unclear. CDR1 KGHDR and CDR2 SFDVKD come from the germline V gene. Trimming left V 2 bases short and J 7 bases short, with 16 bases between. The CDR3 covers 15 residues. In DNA, the CDR3 is TGTGCCACCAGTGATTCCCCGACCGCGGGCGGTGGCTACACCTTC. Its protein product is CATSDSPTAGGGYTF.

The V call is TRBV4-1, the J call TRBJ1-3; D gene unclear. The ends were cut back, 0 bases at V and 3 bases at J, with 15 bases in the middle. Germline loops: CDR1 MGHRA, CDR2 YSYEKL. This CDR3 contains 17 residues. The CDR3 region is CASSQDQRAAFGNTIYF. The CDR3 nucleotides read TGCGCCAGCAGCCAAGATCAAAGGGCAGCCTTTGGAAACACCATATATTTT.

The chain links TRBV10-3 to TRBJ1-2; possible D gene TRBD1, 6 bases. V lost 2 bases to trimming and J lost 4 bases, with 11 bases between them. CDR1 ENHRY and CDR2 SYGVKD come from the germline V gene. The CDR3 runs 14 residues. CDR3 residues: CAISEGNRAYGYTF. The CDR3 bases are TGTGCCATCAGTGAGGGAAACAGGGCCTATGGCTACACCTTC.

The chain joins TRBV3-1 (or the pseudogene TRBV3-2) to TRBJ1-1; TRBD1 might be the D (5 bases). Germline CDR1 is LGHDT and CDR2 is YNNKEL (reference sequence). The CDR3 runs to 14 residues. The ends were cut back, 8 bases at V and 5 bases at J, with 18 bases in the middle. CDR3 nucleotide sequence: TGTGCCAGCCGACCACGGGACCGAGGGACTGAAGCTTTCTTT. It yields the protein CASRPRDRGTEAFF.

This chain connects TRBV30 to TRBJ1-2, with no clear D. The CDR3 totals 12 residues. Germline CDR1 is GTSNPN and CDR2 is SVGIG (reference sequence). V lost 8 bases to trimming and J lost 5 bases, with 15 bases between them. The chain's CDR3 is CAGGVGQYGYTF. The CDR3 nucleotides read TGTGCCGGCGGAGTAGGGCAGTATGGCTACACCTTC.

The V call is TRBV5-1, the J call TRBJ2-2, with 9 bases aligning to TRBD2. The V gene end was trimmed by 0 bases and the J gene end by 6 bases; junction bases not matched to a gene: 3. Germline values: CDR1 SGHRS, CDR2 YFSETQ. The CDR3 consists of 15 residues. CDR3 sequence (DNA): TGCGCCAGCAGCTTGGTGGTAGCGGGAGCCGGGGAGCTGTTTTTT. Protein sequence: CASSLVVAGAGELFF.

V and J are TRBV28 and TRBJ1-1; tentative D call: TRBD1 (6 bases). V gave up 5 bases and J gave up 0 bases, with 13 bases separating them. The CDR3 runs to 15 residues. Germline V CDR1 and CDR2: MDHEN, SYDVKM. CDR3 nucleotide sequence: TGTGCCAGCAGTCTCGGGGGGGCCCTGAACACTGAAGCTTTCTTT. This codes for CASSLGGALNTEAFF.

The chain has TRBV5-4 and TRBJ1-3, with unresolved D. Germline lookup yields CDR1 SGHNT and CDR2 YYREEE (reference sequence). The CDR3 length is 16 residues. Deletions cut 2 bases from V and 0 bases from J, with 12 bases between. CDR3: CASSFSNPRSGNTIYF. In DNA, the CDR3 is TGTGCCAGCAGCTTCTCTAACCCGCGCTCTGGAAACACCATATATTTT.

Here the CDR3 reads CASSLAEWRLHQPQHF. The CDR3 DNA is TGTGCCAGCAGCTTAGCGGAATGGAGACTCCACCAGCCCCAGCATTTT. This chain connects TRBV7-8 to TRBJ1-5; D uncertain. This CDR3 region has 16 residues. V was shortened by 0 bases and J by 7 bases, with 16 bases between the two germline ends. In germline, CDR1 is SGHVS, CDR2 FQNEAQ.